The 17 T cell receptor beta chains reported below all come from one sample, sequenced in a study of memory CD4+ T cells and cytomegalovirus serostatus. Single viable CD3+CD4+CD8-CD45RO+ cells were sorted as the memory CD4+ T cells. The protocol was immunoSEQ multiplex PCR, while the TCRdb copy is restricted to in-frame clones and leaves out a portion. The sample contains 35,000 to 45,000 clones, roughly three quarters of which appear only once. Material for sequencing was memory CD4+ T cells from blood. The receptors were gathered from an adult in good health and CMV-seronegative.

This clone was recorded a few times. The chain recombines TRBV5-4 with TRBJ1-2; D possibly corresponds to TRBD1 (6 bases). The CDR3 loop spans 15 amino acids. The V gene lost 4 bases and the J gene lost 6 bases, with 19 bases spanning the gap. CDR1 is SGHNT, CDR2 YYREEE, per germline (reference sequence). CDR3 coding DNA: TGTGCCAGCAGCCCCATGGGGGGGCTTAAGGATGGCTACACCTTC. It encodes CASSPMGGLKDGYTF.

The chain is built from TRBV13 and TRBJ1-2, with 7 positions matching TRBD1. The germline gives CDR1 PRHDT, CDR2 FYEKMQ (reference sequence). The CDR3 sequence is 17 residues long. The trim removed 2 bases at V and 2 bases at J, leaving 11 bases unmatched. The CDR3 sequence: CASSLRGRGRGNYGYTF. The CDR3 region has the DNA TGTGCCAGCAGCTTAAGAGGGAGGGGCAGGGGGAACTATGGCTACACCTTC. Drawing the rest from reference TRBV13 and TRBJ1-2, the complete variable domain is AAGVIQSPRHLIKEKRETATLKCYPIPRHDTVYWYQQGPGQDPQFLISFYEKMQSDKGSIPDRFSAQQFSDYHSELNMSSLELGDSALYFCASSLRGRGRGNYGYTFGSGTRLTVV.

The V gene is TRBV19, the J gene TRBJ1-5, with 11 bases identical to TRBD1. The CDR3 spans 16 residues. With V trimmed by 4 bases and J by 5 bases, 7 bases remained unmatched. Germline values: CDR1 LNHDA, CDR2 SQIVND (reference sequence). CDR3 sequence reads: CASSTRGTGGYQPQHF. CDR3 in DNA: TGTGCCAGTAGTACGCGCGGGACAGGGGGTTATCAGCCCCAGCATTTT.

The chain is built from TRBV30 and TRBJ1-5; D is ambiguous. This CDR3 is 14 amino acids long. Trimming took 3 bases from V and 2 from J, leaving 11 bases between them. Germline V gives CDR1 GTSNPN, CDR2 SVGIG (reference sequence). In nucleotides, the CDR3 is TGTGCCTGGAGCCTGGGGTTCGGCAATCAGCCCCAGCATTTT. This gives the protein CAWSLGFGNQPQHF.

V is TRBV7-2 and J is TRBJ2-5; the match to TRBD2 covers 10 bases. Germline CDR1 SGHTA, CDR2 FQGNSA. J was trimmed by 5 bases and V by 4 bases; bases with no gene match: 4. The CDR3 loop spans 14 amino acids. The CDR3 DNA sequence: TGTGCCAGCAGCTCTAGCGGGAGCGGTGAGACCCAGTACTTC. This sequence encodes CASSSSGSGETQYF.

This clone was found once. The chain carries TRBV4-2 and TRBJ2-1; 14 bases align to TRBD2. The CDR3 is 15 amino acids. The germline V gene has CDR1 LGHNA and CDR2 YNFKEQ. J lost 8 bases, V lost 3 bases, and 3 bases had no gene match. As DNA, the CDR3 is TGTGCCAGCAGCCAGGGGACTAGCGGGAGCTATGAGCAGTTCTTC. Its protein is CASSQGTSGSYEQFF.

The chain joins TRBV5-4 to TRBJ2-2, with 10 bases matching TRBD2. Germline V gene lookup returns CDR1 SGHNT and CDR2 YYREEE (reference sequence). CDR3 length equals 15 residues. The V gene end was trimmed by 4 bases and the J gene end by 5 bases; junction bases not matched to a gene: 5. The CDR3 DNA reads TGTGCCAGCAGCCCCGGACTAGCGGAGACCGGGGAGCTGTTTTTT. Translated: CASSPGLAETGELFF. Complete variable domain (other parts from reference TRBV5-4 and TRBJ2-2): ETGVTQSPTHLIKTRGQQVTLRCSSQSGHNTVSWYQQALGQGPQFIFQYYREEENGRGNFPPRFSGLQFPNYSSELNVNALELDDSALYLCASSPGLAETGELFFGEGSRLTVL.

This clone was picked up one time. This chain uses TRBV2 with TRBJ1-5; D is undetermined. Germline V gene lookup returns CDR1 SNHLY and CDR2 FYNNEI. The length of the CDR3 is 14 residues. Trimming took off 0 bases at V and 3 bases at J, with 6 bases between the two ends. This CDR3 reads CASSEARVNQPQHF. The CDR3, as DNA: TGTGCCAGCAGTGAAGCGAGGGTCAATCAGCCCCAGCATTTT.

The CDR3 here is CASSLTTETQYF. In nucleotides, the CDR3 is TGTGCCAGCAGCTTGACCACGGAGACCCAGTACTTC. The rearrangement joins TRBV7-8 to TRBJ2-5; D remains ambiguous. Germline CDR1 SGHVS, CDR2 FQNEAQ. The CDR3 spans 12 residues. The V end lost 3 bases, the J end lost 5 bases, and 7 bases lay between the germline ends.

This chain uses TRBV7-2 with TRBJ2-3; a weak D match, TRBD1 (6 bases). With 6 bases removed from V and 0 bases from J, the gap between germline ends came to 13 bases. CDR3 length: 15 residues. CDR1 and CDR2 from the germline V gene are SGHTA and FQGNSA. The chain's CDR3 is CASSLDRTSTDTQYF. The CDR3 DNA is TGTGCCAGCAGTCTGGACAGAACTAGCACAGATACGCAGTATTTT.

V and J are TRBV5-4 and TRBJ1-4; a weak D match, TRBD1 (5 bases). This CDR3 region has 15 residues. Germline lookup yields CDR1 SGHNT and CDR2 YYREEE (reference sequence). The V end was cut by 4 bases, the J end by 8 bases, with 18 bases between. CDR3 loop: CASSPAGGVGEKLFF. Here the CDR3 DNA reads TGTGCCAGCAGCCCCGCGGGGGGAGTTGGGGAAAAACTGTTTTTT.

The chain combines TRBV9 with TRBJ1-1; D call uncertain. V was clipped by 0 bases and J by 4 bases, with 13 bases between them. Looked up from germline, CDR1 is SGDLS and CDR2 is YYNGEE. CDR3 length: 15 residues. The CDR3 nucleotides read TGTGCCAGCAGCGTAGCCTTGGAGAGGGCCACTGAAGCTTTCTTT. Its protein is CASSVALERATEAFF.

The rearrangement links TRBV6-5 to TRBJ1-1; D is ambiguous. The CDR3 extends over 12 amino acids. The germline V gene encodes CDR1 MNHEY and CDR2 SVGAGI. V dropped 10 bases and J dropped 2 bases, with 11 bases sitting between them. CDR3 nucleotide sequence: TGTGCCACCTCCTCGGTAAACACTGAAGCTTTCTTT. Protein: CATSSVNTEAFF.

The chain links TRBV4-2 to TRBJ1-5; D is unclear. The length of the CDR3 is 15 residues. The V and J ends lost 1 base and 5 bases respectively, with 12 bases between them. Germline CDR1 is LGHNA and CDR2 is YNFKEQ. The CDR3 region has the DNA TGTGCCAGCAGCCAAGCTTACGAGGTTTATCAGCCCCAGCATTTT. Its protein product is CASSQAYEVYQPQHF.

This chain joins TRBV9 and TRBJ1-2; 9 bases map to TRBD1. The J segment lost 7 bases and the V segment lost 0 bases, leaving 7 bases of the junction unmatched. CDR3 size: 15 residues. Germline CDR1 and CDR2: SGDLS and YYNGEE. CDR3 amino acids: CASSVAAGQGFGYTF. The CDR3 nucleotides are TGTGCCAGCAGCGTAGCTGCAGGACAGGGGTTTGGCTACACCTTC.

This clone has just a few counts. The chain combines TRBV2 with TRBJ1-4, with D hard to call. V lost 6 bases to trimming and J lost 0 bases, with 2 bases between them. This CDR3 region has 12 residues. CDR1 and CDR2 from the germline V gene are SNHLY and FYNNEI. Written as DNA, the CDR3 is TGTGCCAGCAGCGCAACTAATGAAAAACTGTTTTTT. Residues: CASSATNEKLFF.

The V gene is TRBV5-6, the J gene TRBJ2-2; 13 nucleotides align to TRBD2. CDR3 length: 16 amino acids. J lost 5 bases, V lost 4 bases, and 5 bases had no gene match. CDR1 is SGHDT and CDR2 is YYEEEE in the germline V gene. The CDR3 reads CASSPGGLAGTGELFF. The CDR3 bases are TGTGCCAGCAGCCCCGGGGGACTAGCGGGGACCGGGGAGCTGTTTTTT.